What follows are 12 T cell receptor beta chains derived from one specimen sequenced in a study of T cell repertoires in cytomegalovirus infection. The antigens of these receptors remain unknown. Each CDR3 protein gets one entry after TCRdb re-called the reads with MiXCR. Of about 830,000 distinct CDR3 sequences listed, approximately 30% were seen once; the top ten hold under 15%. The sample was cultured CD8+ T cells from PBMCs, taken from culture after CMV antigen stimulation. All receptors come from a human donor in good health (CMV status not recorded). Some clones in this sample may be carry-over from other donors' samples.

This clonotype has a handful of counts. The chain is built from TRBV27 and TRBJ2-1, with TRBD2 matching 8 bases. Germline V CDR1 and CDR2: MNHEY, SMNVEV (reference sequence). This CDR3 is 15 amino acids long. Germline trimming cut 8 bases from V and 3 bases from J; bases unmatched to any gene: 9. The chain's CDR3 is CASGPSGGDYNEQFF. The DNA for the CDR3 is TGTGCCAGCGGCCCGAGCGGGGGAGACTACAATGAGCAGTTCTTC.

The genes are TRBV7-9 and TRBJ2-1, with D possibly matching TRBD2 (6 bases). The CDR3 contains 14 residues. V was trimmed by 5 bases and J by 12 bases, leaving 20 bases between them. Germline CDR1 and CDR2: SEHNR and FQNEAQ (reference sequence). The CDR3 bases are TGTGCCAGCAGCCCCGCGGGGTCCTCCGGAGTGCAGTTCTTC. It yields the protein CASSPAGSSGVQFF.

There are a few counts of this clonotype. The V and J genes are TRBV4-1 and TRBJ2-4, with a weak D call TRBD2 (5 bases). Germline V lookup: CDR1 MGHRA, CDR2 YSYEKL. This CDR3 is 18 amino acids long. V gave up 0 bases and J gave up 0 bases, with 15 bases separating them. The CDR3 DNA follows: TGCGCCAGCAGCCAAGAAACGGCGGGTGCACTAGCCAAAAACATTCAGTACTTC. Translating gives CASSQETAGALAKNIQYF.

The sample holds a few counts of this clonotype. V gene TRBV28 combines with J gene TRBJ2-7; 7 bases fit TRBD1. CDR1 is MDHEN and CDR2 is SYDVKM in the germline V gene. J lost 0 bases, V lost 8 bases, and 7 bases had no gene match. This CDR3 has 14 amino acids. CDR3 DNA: TGTGCCAGCGCTTTGACAGGGAGCTCCTACGAGCAGTACGTC. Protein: CASALTGSSYEQYV.

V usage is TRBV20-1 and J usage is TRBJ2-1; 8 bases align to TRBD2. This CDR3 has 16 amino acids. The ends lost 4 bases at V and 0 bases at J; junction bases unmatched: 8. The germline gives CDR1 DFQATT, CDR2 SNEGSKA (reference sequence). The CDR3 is CSATTAGGRSYNEQFF. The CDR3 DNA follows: TGCAGTGCTACTACTGCGGGGGGCCGCTCCTACAATGAGCAGTTCTTC.

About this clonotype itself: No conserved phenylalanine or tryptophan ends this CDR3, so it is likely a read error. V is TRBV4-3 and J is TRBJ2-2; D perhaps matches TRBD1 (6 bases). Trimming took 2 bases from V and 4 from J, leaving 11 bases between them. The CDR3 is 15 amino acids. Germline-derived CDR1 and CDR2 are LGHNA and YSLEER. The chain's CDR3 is CASSQRDTFTGELFS. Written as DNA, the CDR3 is TGCGCCAGCAGCCAACGGGACACTTTCACCGGGGAGCTGTTTTCT.

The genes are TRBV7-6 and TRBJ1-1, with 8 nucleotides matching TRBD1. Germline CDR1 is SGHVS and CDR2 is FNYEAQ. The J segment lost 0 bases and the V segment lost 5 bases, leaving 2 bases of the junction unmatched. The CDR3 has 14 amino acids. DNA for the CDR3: TGTGCCAGCAGCAAGACAGGGGTGAACACTGAAGCTTTCTTT. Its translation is CASSKTGVNTEAFF.

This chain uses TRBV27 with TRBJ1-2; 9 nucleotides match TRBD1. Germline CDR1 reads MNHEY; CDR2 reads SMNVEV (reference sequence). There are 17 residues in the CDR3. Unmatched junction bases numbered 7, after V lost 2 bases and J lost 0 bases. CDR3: CASSLEGDRVPNYGYTF. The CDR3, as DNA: TGTGCCAGCAGTTTAGAGGGGGACAGGGTCCCTAACTATGGCTACACCTTC.

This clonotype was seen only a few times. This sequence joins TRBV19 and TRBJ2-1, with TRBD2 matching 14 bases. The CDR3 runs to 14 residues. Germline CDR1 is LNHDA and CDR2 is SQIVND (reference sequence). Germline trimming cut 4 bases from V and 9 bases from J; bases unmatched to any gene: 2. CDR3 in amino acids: CASSTGTSGGEQFF. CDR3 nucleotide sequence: TGTGCCAGTAGTACCGGGACTAGCGGGGGTGAGCAGTTCTTC.

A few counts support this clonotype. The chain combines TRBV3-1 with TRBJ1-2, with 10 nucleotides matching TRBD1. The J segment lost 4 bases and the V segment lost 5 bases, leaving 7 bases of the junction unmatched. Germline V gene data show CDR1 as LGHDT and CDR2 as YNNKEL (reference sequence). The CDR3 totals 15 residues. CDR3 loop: CASSDTGTGVYGYTF. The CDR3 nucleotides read TGTGCCAGCAGCGACACCGGGACAGGGGTCTATGGCTACACCTTC.

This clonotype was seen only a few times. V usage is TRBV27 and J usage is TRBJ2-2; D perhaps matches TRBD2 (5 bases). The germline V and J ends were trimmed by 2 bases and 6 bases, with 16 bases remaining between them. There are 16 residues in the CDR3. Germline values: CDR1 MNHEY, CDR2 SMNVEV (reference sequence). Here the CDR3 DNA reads TGTGCCAGCAGTTTAGGAGGACGGGAAGGGCCCGGGGAGCTGTTTTTT. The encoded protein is CASSLGGREGPGELFF.

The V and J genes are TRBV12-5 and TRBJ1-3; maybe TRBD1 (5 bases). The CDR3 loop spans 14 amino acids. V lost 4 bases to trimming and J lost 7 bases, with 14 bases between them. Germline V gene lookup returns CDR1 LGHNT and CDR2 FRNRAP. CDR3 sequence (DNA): TGTGCTAGTGGTTACGGGGCTGACACGAACACCATATATTTT. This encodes CASGYGADTNTIYF.